These 9 T cell receptor beta chains originate from one sample sequenced in a study of tumor-infiltrating lymphocytes in primary liver carcinoma. TCR beta cDNA was made from 400 to 500 ng total RNA with a constant-region primer. Each TCR beta library was derived from three nested multiplex PCR rounds that employed slightly modified ARM-PCR. The two initial PCR rounds, about 9 cycles each, used TRBV1-TRBV30 forward and C-beta reverse primers. TCRdb used MiXCR to reprocess the multiplex PCR reads, holding one entry per CDR3 protein. The profile shows about 330,000 distinct CDR3 sequences, approximately 64% of them singletons. RNA isolated from unsorted whole blood supplied the blood RNA, with germline DNA also extracted. The sequenced material came from peripheral blood. The receptors were gathered from a man between 40 and 49 years old with primary liver carcinoma and hepatitis B virus infection.

Worth noting for this clonotype: Since the CDR3 does not end with the conserved phenylalanine or tryptophan, this likely comes from a read error. The chain links TRBV5-6 to TRBJ2-1; D may be TRBD2 (5 bases). Germline V gene sequence: CDR1 SGHDT, CDR2 YYEEEE. CDR3 length equals 14 residues. V shed 4 bases and J shed 9 bases, with 17 bases lying between them. CDR3 nucleotides: TGTGCCAGCAGCCGAATACTAGTCTACTCTGAGCAGTTCCTC. Protein product: CASSRILVYSEQFL.

Turning to this clonotype: The junction shows a germline mismatch at one end, possibly a read error. This chain links TRBV4-3 with TRBJ2-4, with TRBD1 identical over 8 bases. Germline CDR1 is LGHNA and CDR2 is YSLEER. This CDR3 has 14 amino acids. The CDR3 region has the DNA TGCGCCAGTAGCCAAGCAGGGGGCAATAACATTCAGTACTTC. As protein: CASSQAGGNNIQYF.

V usage is TRBV5-1 and J usage is TRBJ2-4; possibly TRBD2 for D (5 bases). The CDR3 has 15 amino acids. Trimming removed 4 bases at V and 4 bases at J, with 15 bases between. Per germline, CDR1 SGHRS and CDR2 YFSETQ. The CDR3 DNA sequence: TGCGCCAGCAGCGGACCCTCAGCGGATAAAAACATTCAGTACTTC. Its translation: CASSGPSADKNIQYF.

This clonotype appeared many times. The chain links TRBV12-3 or TRBV12-4 to TRBJ2-7; D is undetermined. V lost 1 base and J 4 bases, leaving 14 bases between the germline ends. The CDR3 runs to 15 residues. The CDR3 DNA is TGTGCCAGCAGTTTAGGCCGGGCTAACGATTACGAGCAGTACTTC. This encodes CASSLGRANDYEQYF.

CDR3: CASSLTGLNSPLHF. CDR3 sequence (DNA): TGTGCCAGCAGTTTAACAGGGCTTAATTCACCCCTCCACTTT. The gene calls are TRBV28 and TRBJ1-6; a weak D match, TRBD1 (6 bases). Between the trimmed V and J ends, which lost 2 bases and 6 bases, there was a span of 8 bases. The CDR3 covers 14 residues. Germline-derived CDR1 and CDR2 are MDHEN and SYDVKM.

Worth noting for this clonotype: One end of the junction varies from germline; a read error may be responsible. This chain joins TRBV13 and TRBJ2-1; D might be TRBD1 or TRBD2, each matching 5 bases. The CDR3 totals 15 residues. The germline CDR1 and CDR2 sequences are PRHDT and FYEKMQ (reference sequence). CDR3 bases: TGTGCCAGCAGCCTCGGGGACGGGGCCTACAATGAGCACTTCTTC. It is translated as CASSLGDGAYNEHFF.

Turning to this clonotype: With a much larger clone just one base away, this may be a read error. The chain joins TRBV6-6 to TRBJ1-2, with 8 bases that match TRBD1. This CDR3 spans 13 amino acids. Per the germline V gene, CDR1 is MNHNY and CDR2 is SVGAGI (reference sequence). The CDR3 spells CTSSFDRGYGYTF. CDR3 DNA: TGTACCAGCAGTTTTGACAGGGGCTATGGCTACACCTTC.

With regard to this clonotype: One end of the junction is discordant with germline, which a read error may explain. The chain joins TRBV5-8 to TRBJ2-5, with TRBD1 matching 8 bases. CDR3 size: 15 residues. CDR1 and CDR2 (germline): SGHTS, YDEGEE. For the CDR3, the DNA is TGTGCCAGCAGCCAGACAGGGGAGCGTGGAGAGATCCAGTACTTC. Its protein is CASSQTGERGEIQYF.

With respect to this clonotype: Since the CDR3 does not end with the conserved phenylalanine or tryptophan, this likely comes from a read error. The chain joins TRBV10-2 to TRBJ2-7; the match to TRBD2 covers 12 bases. Germline trimming cut 6 bases from V and 5 bases from J; bases unmatched to any gene: 5. CDR1 and CDR2 from the germline V gene are WSHSY and SAAADI. This CDR3 comprises 14 residues. The CDR3: CASRTSGRHNEQYL. The CDR3 DNA follows: TGCGCCAGCAGGACTAGCGGGAGACACAACGAGCAGTACTTA.